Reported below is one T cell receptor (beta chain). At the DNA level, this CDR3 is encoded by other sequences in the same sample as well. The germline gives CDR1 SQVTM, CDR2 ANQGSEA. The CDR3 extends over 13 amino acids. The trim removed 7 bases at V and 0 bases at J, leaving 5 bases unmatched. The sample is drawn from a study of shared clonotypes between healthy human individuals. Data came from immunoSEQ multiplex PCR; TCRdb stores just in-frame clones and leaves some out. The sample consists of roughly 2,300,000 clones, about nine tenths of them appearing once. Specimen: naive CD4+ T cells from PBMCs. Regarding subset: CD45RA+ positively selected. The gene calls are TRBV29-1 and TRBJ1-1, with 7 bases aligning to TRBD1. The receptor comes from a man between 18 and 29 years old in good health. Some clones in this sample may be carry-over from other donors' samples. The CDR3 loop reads CSAGGRMNTEAFF. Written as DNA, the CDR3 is TGCAGCGCAGGGGGACGGATGAACACTGAAGCTTTCTTT.